The sequence of this T cell receptor beta chain was determined in a study of molecular identifiers for immune sequencing clone quantification. Study-wide results and caveats: Beyond 20 RNA copies, clones held over 97% of effector molecules, compared with under 1% in naive cells. Sizes of clones that are highly expanded could be underestimated (if identical TCR molecules share a barcode).

Previously published methods and listed TCR primers were used for the bulk TCR libraries. One entry per CDR3 protein results from TCRdb running MiXCR on the PCR reads. The sample lists roughly 93,000 distinct CDR3 sequences; around a fifth were seen once. This clonotype was observed a handful of times. Its matching antigen is unknown. Because the CDR3 is missing its conserved closing phenylalanine or tryptophan, this is likely a read error. Germline lookup yields CDR1 MNHEY and CDR2 SVGEGT. V was trimmed by 2 bases and J by 0 bases, leaving 11 bases between them. The CDR3 length is 15 residues. The specimen sequenced was naive CD8+ T cells from blood, with Jurkat cell RNA spiked in. Subset in this sample: FACS-sorted CD8+CD4-CCR7+CD45RA+ naive T cells. This TCR came from a human donor in good health. Some libraries in this study had Jurkat cell RNA spiked in. The chain carries TRBV6-2 or TRBV6-3 and TRBJ2-7; no clear D gene. As DNA, the CDR3 is TGTGCCAGCAGTTACCAAGGACGGTACTCCTACGAGCAGTACCTC. This translates into CASSYQGRYSYEQYL.